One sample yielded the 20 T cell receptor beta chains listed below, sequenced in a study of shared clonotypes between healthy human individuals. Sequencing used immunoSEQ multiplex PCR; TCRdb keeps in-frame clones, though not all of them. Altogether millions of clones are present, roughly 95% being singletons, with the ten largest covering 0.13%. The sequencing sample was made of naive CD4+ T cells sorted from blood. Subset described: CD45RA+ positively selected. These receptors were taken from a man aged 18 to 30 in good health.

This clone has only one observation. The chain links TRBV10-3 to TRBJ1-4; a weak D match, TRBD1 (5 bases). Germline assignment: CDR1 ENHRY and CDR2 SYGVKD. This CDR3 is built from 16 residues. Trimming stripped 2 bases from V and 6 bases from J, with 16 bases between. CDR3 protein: CAISETRGAFDEKLFF. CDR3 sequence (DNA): TGTGCCATCAGTGAGACACGGGGCGCATTTGATGAAAAACTGTTTTTT.

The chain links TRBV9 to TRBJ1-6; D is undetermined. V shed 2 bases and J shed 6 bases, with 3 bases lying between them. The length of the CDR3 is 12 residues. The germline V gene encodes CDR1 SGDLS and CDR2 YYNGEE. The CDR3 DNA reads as TGTGCCAGCAGCGTGCTTAATTCACCCCTCCACTTT. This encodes CASSVLNSPLHF.

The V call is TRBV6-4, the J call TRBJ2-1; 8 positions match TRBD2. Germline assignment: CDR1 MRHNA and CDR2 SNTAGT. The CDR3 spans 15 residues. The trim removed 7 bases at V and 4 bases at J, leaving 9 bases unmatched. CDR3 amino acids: CASTILAGPYNEQFF. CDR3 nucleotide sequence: TGTGCCAGCACAATTTTAGCGGGACCTTACAATGAGCAGTTCTTC.

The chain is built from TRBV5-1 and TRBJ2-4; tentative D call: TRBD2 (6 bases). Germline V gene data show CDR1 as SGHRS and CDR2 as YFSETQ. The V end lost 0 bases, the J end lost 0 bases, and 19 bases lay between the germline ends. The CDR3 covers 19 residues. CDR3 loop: CASSLEGTLIGVAKNIQYF. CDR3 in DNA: TGCGCCAGCAGCTTGGAGGGGACTCTGATCGGTGTAGCCAAAAACATTCAGTACTTC.

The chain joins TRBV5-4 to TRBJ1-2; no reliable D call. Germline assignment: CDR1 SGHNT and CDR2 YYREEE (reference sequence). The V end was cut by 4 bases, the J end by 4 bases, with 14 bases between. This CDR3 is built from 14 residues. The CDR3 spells CASSPPGETYGYTF. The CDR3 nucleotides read TGTGCCAGCAGCCCCCCAGGAGAAACCTATGGCTACACCTTC.

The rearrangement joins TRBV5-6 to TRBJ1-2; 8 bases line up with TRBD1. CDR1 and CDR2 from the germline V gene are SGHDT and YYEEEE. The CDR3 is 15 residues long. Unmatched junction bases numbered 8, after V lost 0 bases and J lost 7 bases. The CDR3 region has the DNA TGTGCCAGCAGCTTGGGCCGGACAGGGCTGGGTGGCTACACCTTC. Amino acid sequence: CASSLGRTGLGGYTF.

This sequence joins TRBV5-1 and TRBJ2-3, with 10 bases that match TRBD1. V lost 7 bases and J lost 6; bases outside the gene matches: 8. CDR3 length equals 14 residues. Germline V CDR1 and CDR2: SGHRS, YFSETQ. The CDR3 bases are TGCGCCAGCCGTTGGACAGGGGGTTATGATACGCAGTATTTT. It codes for CASRWTGGYDTQYF.

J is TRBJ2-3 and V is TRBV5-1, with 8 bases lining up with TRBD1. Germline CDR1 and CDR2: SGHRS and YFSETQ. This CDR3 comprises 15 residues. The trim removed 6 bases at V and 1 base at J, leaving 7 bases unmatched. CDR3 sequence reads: CASNLDRGGTDTQYF. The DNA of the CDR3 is TGCGCCAGCAATTTAGACAGGGGCGGCACAGATACGCAGTATTTT.

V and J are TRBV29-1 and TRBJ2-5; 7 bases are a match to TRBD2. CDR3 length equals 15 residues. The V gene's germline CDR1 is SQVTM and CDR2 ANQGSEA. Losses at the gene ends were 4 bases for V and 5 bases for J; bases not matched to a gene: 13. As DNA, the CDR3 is TGCAGCGTTGGAGAGTTCGCGGGAGCGGAGGAGACCCAGTACTTC. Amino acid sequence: CSVGEFAGAEETQYF.

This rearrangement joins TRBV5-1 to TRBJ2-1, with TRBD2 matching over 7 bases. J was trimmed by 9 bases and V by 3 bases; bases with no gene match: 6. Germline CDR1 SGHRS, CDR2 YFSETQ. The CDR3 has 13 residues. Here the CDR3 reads CASSSSSGGEQFF. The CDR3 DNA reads TGCGCCAGCAGCTCCTCTAGCGGCGGTGAGCAGTTCTTC.

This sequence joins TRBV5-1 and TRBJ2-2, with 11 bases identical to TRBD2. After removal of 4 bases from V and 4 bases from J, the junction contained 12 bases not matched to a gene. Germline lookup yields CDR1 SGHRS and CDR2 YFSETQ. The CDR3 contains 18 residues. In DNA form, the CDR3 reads TGCGCCAGCAGCCTAGCGGGGGGCCCGGCCGGGGGCACCGGGGAGCTGTTTTTT. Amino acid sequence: CASSLAGGPAGGTGELFF.

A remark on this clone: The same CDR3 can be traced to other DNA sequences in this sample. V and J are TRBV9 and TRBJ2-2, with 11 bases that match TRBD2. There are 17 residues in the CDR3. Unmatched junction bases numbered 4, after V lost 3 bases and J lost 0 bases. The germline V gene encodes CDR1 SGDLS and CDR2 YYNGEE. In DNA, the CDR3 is TGTGCCAGCAGCGGTGGACTAGCGGGCGCGAACACCGGGGAGCTGTTTTTT. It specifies CASSGGLAGANTGELFF. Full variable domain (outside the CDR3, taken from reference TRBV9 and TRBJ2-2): DSGVTQTPKHLITATGQRVTLRCSPRSGDLSVYWYQQSLDQGLQFLIQYYNGEERAKGNILERFSAQQFPDLHSELNLSSLELGDSALYFCASSGGLAGANTGELFFGEGSRLTVL.

CDR3 region: CASSPDRGGQSPLHF. The CDR3 DNA sequence: TGTGCCAGCAGCCCGGACAGGGGAGGACAATCACCCCTCCACTTT. The genes are TRBV7-9 and TRBJ1-6, with 9 bases aligning to TRBD1. The junction had 9 bases not matched to a gene; V was cut back by 5 bases and J by 10 bases. The CDR3 contains 15 residues. Germline-derived CDR1 and CDR2 are SEHNR and FQNEAQ (reference sequence).

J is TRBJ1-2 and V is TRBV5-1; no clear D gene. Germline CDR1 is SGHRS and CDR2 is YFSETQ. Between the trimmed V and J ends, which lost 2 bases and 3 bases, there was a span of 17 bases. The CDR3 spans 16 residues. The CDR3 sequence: CASSFNIDTSYYGYTF. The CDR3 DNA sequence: TGCGCCAGCAGCTTCAATATTGATACCAGCTACTATGGCTACACCTTC. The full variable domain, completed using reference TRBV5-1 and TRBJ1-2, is KAGVTQTPRYLIKTRGQQVTLSCSPISGHRSVSWYQQTPGQGLQFLFEYFSETQRNKGNFPGRFSGRQFSNSRSEMNVSTLELGDSALYLCASSFNIDTSYYGYTFGSGTRLTVV.

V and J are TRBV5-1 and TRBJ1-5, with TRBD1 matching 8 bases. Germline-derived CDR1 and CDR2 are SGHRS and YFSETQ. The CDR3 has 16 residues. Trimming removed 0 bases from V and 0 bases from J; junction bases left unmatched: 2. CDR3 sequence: CASSLDGQGSNQPQHF. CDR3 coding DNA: TGCGCCAGCAGCTTGGACGGACAGGGTAGCAATCAGCCCCAGCATTTT.

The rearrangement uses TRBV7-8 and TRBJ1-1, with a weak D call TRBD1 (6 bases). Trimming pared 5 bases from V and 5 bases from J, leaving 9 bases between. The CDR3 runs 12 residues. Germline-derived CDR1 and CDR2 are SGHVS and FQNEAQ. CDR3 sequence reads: CASSPQGTEAFF. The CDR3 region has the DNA TGTGCCAGCAGCCCACAGGGTACTGAAGCTTTCTTT.

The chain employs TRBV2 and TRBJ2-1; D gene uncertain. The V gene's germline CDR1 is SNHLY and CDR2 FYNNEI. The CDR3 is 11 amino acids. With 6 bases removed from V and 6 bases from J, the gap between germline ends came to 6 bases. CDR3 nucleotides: TGTGCCAGCAGGTGGGGCAATGAGCAGTTCTTC. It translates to CASRWGNEQFF.

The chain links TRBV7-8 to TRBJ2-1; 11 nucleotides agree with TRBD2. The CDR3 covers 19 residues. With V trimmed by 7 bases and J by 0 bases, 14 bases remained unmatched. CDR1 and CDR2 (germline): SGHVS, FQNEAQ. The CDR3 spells CASNLIGTSGTVSYNEQFF. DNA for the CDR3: TGTGCCAGCAATCTAATCGGGACTAGCGGAACCGTCTCCTACAATGAGCAGTTCTTC. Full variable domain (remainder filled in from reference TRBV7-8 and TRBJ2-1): GAGVSQSPRYKVAKRGQDVALRCDPISGHVSLFWYQQALGQGPEFLTYFQNEAQLDKSGLPSDRFFAERPEGSVSTLKIQRTQQEDSAVYLCASNLIGTSGTVSYNEQFFGPGTRLTVL.

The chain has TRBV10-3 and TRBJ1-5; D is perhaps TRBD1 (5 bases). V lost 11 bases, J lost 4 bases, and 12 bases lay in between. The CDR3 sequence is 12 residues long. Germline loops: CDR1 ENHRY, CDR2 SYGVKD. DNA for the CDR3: TGTGCCGCCGGGACCGCTAATCAGCCCCAGCATTTT. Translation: CAAGTANQPQHF.

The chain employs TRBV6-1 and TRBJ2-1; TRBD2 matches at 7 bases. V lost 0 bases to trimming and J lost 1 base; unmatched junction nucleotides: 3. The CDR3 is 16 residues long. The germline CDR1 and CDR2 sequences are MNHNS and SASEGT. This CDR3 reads CASSEAREGSYNEQFF. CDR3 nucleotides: TGTGCCAGCAGTGAAGCGAGGGAGGGGTCCTACAATGAGCAGTTCTTC.